This is a list of T cell receptor beta chains from one sample in a study of OX40 agonist ivuxolimab in advanced cancers. Using immunoSEQ multiplex PCR, the repertoire was profiled, and TCRdb retains in-frame clones only, with some absent. The sample has roughly 120,000 clones, approximately 89% seen once. The sample here was CD4+ or CD8+ T cells sorted from blood, taken in a trial of the OX40 agonist ivuxolimab. Receptors were obtained from an adult with an advanced solid tumor such as melanoma, head and neck, liver or kidney cancer. CDR3s leave out the opening cysteine and the closing phenylalanine or tryptophan.

cdr3_aa	v_call
ASTGRGQGTETQY	TRBV19
ASRQPGGGEAF	TRBV6-6
ASSLDWTNEQY	TRBV7-2
ASSIVGSAQETQY	TRBV19
ASSVPFAGGLATDTQY	TRBV9
ASSPSTDTQY	TRBV18
ASSLQRNTEAF	TRBV11-2
ASSLAASYEQY	TRBV7-9
ASSIDPRTGFRGNQPQH	TRBV19
ARSLWDFSSYNEQF	TRBV5-3
ASSRDRGFTEAF	TRBV5-6
ATSRGGVNTDTQY	TRBV15
SASPGSDTEAF	TRBV29-1
ASSLSIDTQY	TRBV5-1
ASSFIPRPRQPQH	TRBV11-3
ASSFQGGLNIQY	TRBV28
ASRPFSDSIGYT	TRBV28
ASSGRSSYNSPLH	TRBV7-9
ASSLERIGYT	TRBV5-6
ASSFRTGSEYGYT	TRBV27
ASSLEAGTDTQY	TRBV5-1
ASRTGNQPQH	TRBV6-6
SARDRGHWGYT	TRBV29-1
ASSGQGGTEAF	TRBV7-3
ASSVAGGLNQPQH	TRBV9
ASRKNRESNQPQH	TRBV6-5
ASSKFATSGESYEQY	TRBV4-3
ATSARESTDTQY	TRBV15
ASSLPRTGGRSTEAF	TRBV5-4
ASSRDGSSNQPQH	TRBV6-5
ASSLDGEQF	TRBV5-1
ASSIHGGMGTEAF	TRBV19
ASSYRPANGYT	TRBV6-5
ASSLEGQLNQPQH	TRBV7-2
ASSLSWLAGGLSSYNEQF	TRBV7-3
ASRVNRAPFRGYT	TRBV28
ASSLGVGDGNTIY	TRBV5-1
ASSLSTSGQETQY	TRBV4-2